Listed below are T cell receptor beta chains from one sample, sequenced in a study of cytomegalovirus exposure and HLA in healthy donors. Profiled with immunoSEQ multiplex PCR; TCRdb holds only in-frame clones, not every one. This sample has roughly 120,000 clones, with 75% to 90% found just once. Sample: PBMCs. These receptor sequences come from a female donor in good health and CMV-seropositive. Both conserved end residues are part of each CDR3. The D gene is left open where the match is weak. Some rows have no size entry. The others give once, few or many, or a class for an expanded clone.

j_gene,abundance,d_gene,v_gene,len,CDR3aa,CDR3nt
TRBJ1-2,NA,NA,TRBV6-1,12,CAASRVNYGYTF,TGTGCCGCATCCAGGGTTAACTATGGCTACACCTTC
TRBJ2-1,NA,TRBD2,TRBV5-4,15,CASSKTSGGANEQFF,TGTGCCAGCAGCAAGACTAGCGGGGGGGCGAATGAGCAGTTCTTC
TRBJ1-1,NA,NA,TRBV25-1,16,CASSGPGGVMNTEAFF,TGTGCCAGCAGTGGGCCGGGGGGCGTTATGAACACTGAAGCTTTCTTT
TRBJ1-5,NA,NA,TRBV25-1,14,CASQDTLWNQPQHF,TGTGCCAGCCAGGACACCCTATGGAATCAGCCCCAGCATTTT
TRBJ1-2,NA,NA,TRBV2,13,CASSIDRFSGYTF,TGTGCCAGCAGTATCGACAGGTTTAGCGGCTACACCTTC
TRBJ2-2,NA,NA,TRBV4-2,17,CASSQDYRALNTGELFF,TGTGCCAGCAGCCAAGACTACAGGGCCCTCAACACCGGGGAGCTGTTTTTT
TRBJ1-2,NA,TRBD1,TRBV29-1,12,CSVDGGGNGYTF,TGCAGCGTTGACGGAGGGGGCAATGGCTACACCTTC
TRBJ1-6,NA,TRBD1,TRBV7-6,16,CASSLRGTGTVSPLHF,TGTGCCAGCAGCTTAAGAGGGACAGGGACGGTTTCACCCCTCCACTTT
TRBJ1-6,NA,TRBD1,TRBV5-4,14,CASSSGQGNSPLHF,TGTGCCAGCAGCTCGGGACAGGGGAATTCACCCCTCCACTTT
TRBJ2-2,NA,NA,TRBV18,15,CASSGSTANTGELFF,TGTGCCAGCTCCGGGAGCACAGCGAACACCGGGGAGCTGTTTTTT
TRBJ2-1,NA,TRBD2,TRBV2,14,CAKRRAGGPGEQFF,TGTGCCAAACGGCGGGCGGGGGGGCCGGGTGAGCAGTTCTTC
TRBJ2-7,NA,TRBD1,TRBV7-2,14,CASSSGTGSREQYF,TGTGCCAGCAGCTCCGGGACAGGGTCTCGCGAGCAGTACTTC
TRBJ1-5,NA,NA,TRBV30,13,CAWSHQGNQPQHF,TGTGCCTGGAGTCATCAGGGAAATCAGCCCCAGCATTTT
TRBJ2-7,NA,TRBD1,TRBV5-1,14,CASSLDTRGNEQYF,TGCGCCAGCAGCTTGGATACCAGGGGGAACGAGCAGTACTTC
TRBJ1-2,NA,NA,TRBV19,14,CASSRSDSGDGYTF,TGTGCCAGTAGCAGGTCGGACAGCGGAGATGGCTACACCTTC
TRBJ1-3,NA,TRBD1,TRBV9,17,CASSVAGGQGGGNTIYF,TGTGCCAGCAGCGTAGCTGGGGGACAGGGCGGCGGAAACACCATATATTTT
TRBJ1-1,NA,NA,TRBV10-3,14,CAISSTGLNTEAFF,TGTGCCATCAGCTCGACAGGCTTGAACACTGAAGCTTTCTTT
TRBJ1-1,NA,NA,TRBV28,14,CASSLGGGTTEAFF,TGTGCCAGCAGCCTCGGGGGAGGGACCACTGAAGCTTTCTTT
TRBJ2-1,few,NA,TRBV19,13,CASSATGFEEQFF,TGTGCCAGTAGTGCCACAGGTTTTGAAGAGCAGTTCTTC
TRBJ2-3,NA,TRBD1,TRBV7-8,18,CASSLGGDSRDRTDTQYF,TGTGCCAGCAGCTTAGGAGGAGACTCCCGGGACAGGACAGATACGCAGTATTTT
TRBJ1-2,NA,TRBD1,TRBV5-1,12,CASAGQKYGYTF,TGCGCCAGTGCGGGACAGAAATATGGCTACACCTTC
TRBJ1-1,NA,NA,TRBV19,12,CASSPLNREAFF,TGTGCCAGTAGCCCCTTAAACAGGGAGGCTTTCTTT
TRBJ1-5,NA,TRBD1,TRBV18,16,CASSPLGQGMNQPQHF,TGTGCCAGCTCACCCCTGGGACAGGGGATGAATCAGCCCCAGCATTTT
TRBJ1-5,NA,NA,TRBV30,17,CAWSVRTVRGSNQPQHF,TGTGCCTGGAGTGTACGGACAGTCAGAGGGAGCAATCAGCCCCAGCATTTT
TRBJ2-6,NA,TRBD1,TRBV2,16,CAREGQGAWGANVLTF,TGTGCCAGGGAGGGACAGGGGGCATGGGGGGCCAACGTCCTGACTTTC
TRBJ2-5,once,TRBD1,TRBV5-1,14,CASSLGQGVQTQYF,TGCGCCAGCAGCCTCGGACAGGGAGTCCAGACCCAGTACTTC
TRBJ2-1,NA,TRBD2,TRBV6-5,16,CASSYPGGGQNNEQFF,TGTGCCAGCAGTTACCCCGGGGGGGGGCAGAACAATGAGCAGTTCTTC
TRBJ2-7,NA,TRBD1,TRBV27,14,CASGLPGQSYEQYF,TGTGCCAGCGGGTTACCGGGACAGTCCTACGAGCAGTACTTC
TRBJ1-6,few,TRBD1,TRBV7-2,15,CASRTNRQGASPLHF,TGTGCCAGCAGGACAAATAGGCAGGGGGCTTCACCCCTCCACTTT
TRBJ1-1,NA,NA,TRBV20-1,11,CSALKNTEAFF,TGCAGTGCACTAAAGAACACTGAAGCTTTCTTT
TRBJ1-6,NA,NA,TRBV4-1,16,CASSQVGQNLNSPLHF,TGCGCCAGCAGCCAAGTTGGACAGAACCTCAATTCACCCCTCCACTTT
TRBJ2-7,once,NA,TRBV7-9,12,CSSSSAGWEQYF,TGTTCCAGCAGCTCGGCAGGCTGGGAGCAGTACTTC
TRBJ1-1,NA,NA,TRBV11-2,18,CASSLAFPKRVSNTEAFF,TGTGCCAGCAGCTTAGCCTTCCCCAAGAGGGTCTCGAACACTGAAGCTTTCTTT
TRBJ2-1,NA,NA,TRBV5-1,14,CASSPGGYYNEQFF,TGCGCCAGCAGCCCAGGAGGGTATTACAATGAGCAGTTCTTC
TRBJ2-7,NA,NA,TRBV21-1,16,CASTLIRLGSSYEQYF,TGTGCCAGCACCCTAATAAGACTGGGGAGCTCCTACGAGCAGTACTTC
TRBJ1-6,NA,NA,TRBV6-1,14,CASSEADKNSPLHF,TGTGCCAGCAGTGAGGCAGATAAAAATTCACCCCTCCACTTT
TRBJ2-6,once,NA,TRBV9,15,CASSGPSGGANVLTF,TGTGCCAGCAGCGGGCCCTCAGGGGGGGCCAACGTCCTGACTTTC